The rows below give T cell receptor beta chains drawn from one sample of a study of blood T cell repertoires in COVID-19. Generated by immunoSEQ multiplex PCR, the TCRdb table keeps only in-frame clones and is missing some. The table has approximately 300,000 clones, under 90% seen once. Material for sequencing was peripheral blood. These TCRs come from a woman aged 25 to 39 with COVID-19, enrolled during active disease. The CDR3 runs from the conserved cysteine through the conserved F or W. The D gene is left open where the match is weak. Clone size is stated in some rows and not others, as once, few, many or a class when expanded.

V gene	J gene	D gene	clone size	CDR3 protein	CDR3 DNA
TRBV5-1	TRBJ2-6	TRBD1	.	CASSRQGAMGSGGANVLTF	TGCGCCAGCAGCCGACAGGGGGCGATGGGTAGTGGTGGGGCCAACGTCCTGACTTTC
TRBV2	TRBJ1-1	TRBD1	.	CASSGQGRTVEAFF	TGTGCCAGCAGCGGACAGGGCCGAACCGTTGAAGCTTTCTTT
TRBV27	TRBJ2-3	.	once	CASSLSNRGTDTQYF	TGTGCCAGCAGTTTATCGAACAGGGGCACAGATACGCAGTATTTT
TRBV7-9	TRBJ1-1	.	.	CASSHPAGEAFF	TGTGCCAGCAGCCACCCCGCAGGTGAAGCTTTCTTT
TRBV5-1	TRBJ1-2	.	.	CASAAQGGGGYGYTF	TGCGCCAGCGCAGCACAGGGCGGTGGGGGCTATGGCTACACCTTC
TRBV11-3	TRBJ2-2	TRBD2	.	CASSLGLANTGELFF	TGTGCCAGCAGCTTAGGACTAGCAAACACCGGGGAGCTGTTTTTT
TRBV12-3/TRBV12-4	TRBJ2-5	.	.	CASSLVIETQYF	TGTGCCAGCAGTTTAGTAATAGAGACCCAGTACTTC
TRBV9	TRBJ1-5	TRBD1	.	CASSVGVQGNQPQHF	TGTGCCAGCAGCGTAGGAGTACAGGGGAATCAGCCCCAGCATTTT
TRBV4-2	TRBJ2-3	TRBD1	.	CASSQEVVTGWNTDTQYF	TGTGCCAGCAGCCAAGAGGTAGTGACAGGGTGGAACACAGATACGCAGTATTTT
TRBV24-1	TRBJ2-1	TRBD2	.	CATSPSMPGGYNEQFF	TGTGCCACCAGTCCCTCGATGCCGGGGGGATACAATGAGCAGTTCTTC
TRBV6-5	TRBJ2-7	TRBD1	few	CASSRPGQGLYEQYF	TGTGCCAGCAGCCGCCCGGGACAGGGACTCTACGAGCAGTACTTC
TRBV5-6	TRBJ2-1	.	.	CASSLMFERINEQFF	TGTGCCAGCAGCTTGATGTTTGAGCGAATAAATGAGCAGTTCTTC
TRBV7-9	TRBJ2-3	.	.	CASSSPAGLSTDTQYF	TGTGCCAGCAGCTCCCCGGCAGGGCTCTCGACAGATACGCAGTATTTT
TRBV9	TRBJ1-6	.	.	CASSADRSLPNSPLHF	TGTGCCAGCAGCGCAGACAGGAGCCTGCCGAATTCACCCCTCCACTTT
TRBV9	TRBJ1-5	.	.	CASSVRQLTGQPQHF	TGTGCCAGCAGCGTCCGACAGCTTACAGGTCAGCCCCAGCATTTT
TRBV28	TRBJ2-3	TRBD1	.	CASSRLVGGDTQYF	TGTGCCAGCAGTAGACTCGTAGGGGGCGATACGCAGTATTTT
TRBV4-1	TRBJ1-5	.	.	CASSQVGQPQHF	TGCGCCAGCAGCCAAGTTGGGCAACCCCAGCATTTT
TRBV7-9	TRBJ1-6	.	.	CASSSSGSNSPLHF	TGTGCCAGCAGCTCCTCGGGGAGTAATTCACCCCTCCACTTT
TRBV19	TRBJ2-2	TRBD2	.	CASSTGLAAGELFF	TGTGCCAGTAGTACGGGACTAGCGGCCGGGGAGCTGTTTTTT
TRBV19	TRBJ1-2	TRBD1	.	CASAGQGGGYTF	TGTGCCAGTGCCGGACAGGGGGGTGGCTACACCTTC
TRBV7-2	TRBJ2-4	.	few	CASSLPGLAKNIQYF	TGTGCCAGCAGCTTGCCGGGACTAGCCAAAAACATTCAGTACTTC
TRBV6-5	TRBJ1-1	.	.	CASRTPGVPGAFF	TGTGCCAGCAGAACCCCGGGAGTCCCCGGGGCTTTCTTT
TRBV7-6	TRBJ2-2	.	.	CASSTRTANTGELFF	TGTGCCAGCAGCACCCGGACAGCGAACACCGGGGAGCTGTTTTTT
TRBV5-6	TRBJ1-6	.	.	CASSFRQASSYNSPLHF	TGTGCCAGCAGCTTTCGGCAGGCGAGCTCCTATAATTCACCCCTCCACTTT
TRBV6-5	TRBJ1-1	TRBD1	.	CASTPGGGAFEAFF	TGTGCCAGCACCCCGGGAGGGGGCGCGTTCGAGGCTTTCTTT
TRBV13	TRBJ2-7	.	.	CASSPPGAYEQYF	TGTGCCAGCAGCCCCCCCGGGGCCTACGAGCAGTACTTC
TRBV7-2	TRBJ2-7	.	.	CASSFNYGSEQYF	TGTGCCAGCAGCTTTAACTATGGGAGCGAGCAGTACTTC
TRBV11-3	TRBJ1-2	.	.	CASSFGSGGYTF	TGTGCCAGCAGCTTCGGATCAGGCGGCTACACCTTC
TRBV5-1	TRBJ2-1	.	.	CASSLAKLPPLTGDTYNEQFF	TGCGCCAGCAGCTTGGCCAAGCTGCCCCCTTTGACAGGAGATACCTACAATGAGCAGTTCTTC
TRBV28	TRBJ1-1	.	.	CASSGGTEAFF	TGTGCCAGCAGCGGGGGCACTGAAGCTTTCTTT
TRBV7-2	TRBJ2-1	.	.	CASSLGGASYNEQFF	TGTGCCAGCAGCTTGGGGGGGGCCTCCTACAATGAGCAGTTCTTC
TRBV5-4	TRBJ1-2	TRBD1	.	CASSPTGVHGYTF	TGTGCCAGCAGCCCCACAGGGGTACATGGCTACACCTTC
TRBV7-9	TRBJ2-1	.	.	CASSLEGNNEQFF	TGTGCCAGCAGCTTAGAGGGGAACAATGAGCAGTTCTTC
TRBV11-3	TRBJ2-7	TRBD1	.	CASSDRDRGSYEQYF	TGTGCCAGCAGCGACCGGGACAGGGGGTCCTACGAGCAGTACTTC
TRBV5-1	TRBJ2-7	.	.	CASSFDRLSYEQYF	TGCGCCAGCAGCTTTGACAGGCTATCCTACGAGCAGTACTTC
TRBV29-1	TRBJ1-2	TRBD1	.	CSVERQGAGGYTF	TGCAGCGTTGAAAGACAGGGGGCGGGTGGCTACACCTTC
TRBV6-4	TRBJ1-2	.	few	CASSLEGGENYGYTF	TGTGCCAGCAGCCTGGAGGGGGGGGAGAACTATGGCTACACCTTC
TRBV19	TRBJ2-3	TRBD1	.	CASNNGQVVADTQYF	TGTGCCAGTAATAATGGACAGGTCGTTGCAGATACGCAGTATTTT
TRBV28	TRBJ1-4	TRBD1	.	CASSLQGALTNEKLFF	TGTGCCAGCAGTTTGCAGGGGGCGCTAACTAATGAAAAACTGTTTTTT
TRBV27	TRBJ2-7	.	.	CASSLSPGSYEQYF	TGTGCCAGCAGCCTATCGCCCGGGTCCTACGAGCAGTACTTC
TRBV5-6	TRBJ1-6	.	.	CASSLAGTGTFNSPLHF	TGTGCCAGCAGCTTGGCGGGCACGGGAACCTTTAATTCACCCCTCCACTTT
TRBV27	TRBJ2-3	TRBD1	.	CASSLRGQGHTQYF	TGTGCCAGCAGTTTACGGGGACAGGGTCATACGCAGTATTTT
TRBV6-1	TRBJ1-2	.	.	CASSEPSRGDIYGYTF	TGTGCCAGCAGTGAACCCTCCAGGGGAGACATCTATGGCTACACCTTC
TRBV5-1	TRBJ2-2	TRBD2	once	CASSLVAGGFTGELFF	TGCGCCAGCAGCTTGGTGGCGGGGGGATTCACCGGGGAGCTGTTTTTT
TRBV9	TRBJ2-3	TRBD2	.	CASSVLSSGSSTDTQYF	TGTGCCAGCAGCGTATTGTCTAGCGGATCGAGCACAGATACGCAGTATTTT
TRBV19	TRBJ1-2	.	.	CASSRPLFEGYTF	TGTGCCAGTAGTCGCCCCCTATTCGAAGGCTACACCTTC
TRBV19	TRBJ2-5	TRBD2	.	CASSIFSGGSNQETQYF	TGTGCCAGTAGTATTTTTAGCGGGGGGTCGAATCAAGAGACCCAGTACTTC
TRBV12-3/TRBV12-4	TRBJ1-2	.	.	CASSSRGYYGYTF	TGTGCCAGCAGTTCCAGGGGCTACTATGGCTACACCTTC
TRBV5-4	TRBJ2-5	.	.	CASSFATGPQETQYF	TGTGCCAGCAGCTTTGCGACAGGTCCCCAAGAGACCCAGTACTTC
TRBV6-6	TRBJ1-5	.	.	CASSQRAGGNQPQHF	TGTGCCAGCAGTCAAAGAGCGGGCGGCAATCAGCCCCAGCATTTT
TRBV9	TRBJ2-1	TRBD1	.	CASSPYTGGYEQFF	TGTGCCAGCAGCCCATATACAGGGGGCTATGAGCAGTTCTTC
TRBV5-1	TRBJ1-3	.	.	CASSLAGYGNTIYF	TGCGCCAGCAGCTTGGCCGGGTACGGAAACACCATATATTTT
TRBV6-1	TRBJ2-3	.	once	CASSEGGSHTDTQYF	TGTGCCAGCAGTGAAGGAGGGTCCCACACAGATACGCAGTATTTT
TRBV7-2	TRBJ2-7	.	many	CASSFQSGTGRNEQYF	TGTGCCAGCAGCTTTCAATCCGGGACTGGGAGAAACGAGCAGTACTTC
TRBV10-3	TRBJ2-2	.	once	CAISEIEGHGELFF	TGTGCCATCAGTGAAATCGAGGGACACGGGGAGCTGTTTTTT
TRBV5-1	TRBJ2-7	.	.	CASSAGPYEQYF	TGCGCCAGCAGCGCGGGTCCCTACGAGCAGTACTTC
TRBV9	TRBJ1-5	.	.	CASSPTVNQPQHF	TGTGCCAGCAGCCCTACAGTCAATCAGCCCCAGCATTTT
TRBV24-1	TRBJ2-1	TRBD1	.	CATSVSGTALNEQFF	TGTGCCACCAGTGTCTCCGGGACAGCCCTCAATGAGCAGTTCTTC
TRBV2	TRBJ2-3	.	.	CASSVDSASTDTQYF	TGTGCCAGCAGTGTTGACAGCGCGAGCACAGATACGCAGTATTTT
TRBV23-1	TRBJ2-7	TRBD2	.	CASSHPTSGDYEQYF	TGCGCCAGCAGTCACCCGACTAGCGGAGACTACGAGCAGTACTTC